These 15 T cell receptor beta chains came from one sample sequenced in a study of blood T cell repertoires in COVID-19. Assay used: immunoSEQ multiplex PCR; TCRdb lists only in-frame clones, some missing. The sample has 110,000 to 150,000 clones; about 81% are singletons. Sequenced input: peripheral blood. The receptors were gathered from a woman older than 75 with acute or convalescent COVID-19.

The chain is built from TRBV2 and TRBJ1-2, with 7 bases matching TRBD1. The length of the CDR3 is 15 residues. CDR1 SNHLY and CDR2 FYNNEI come from the germline V gene. Losses at the gene ends were 6 bases for V and 5 bases for J; bases not matched to a gene: 12. The DNA for the CDR3 is TGTGCCAGCAGGGCAACAGGGGAACGGGGGTATGGCTACACCTTC. This codes for CASRATGERGYGYTF.

This chain joins TRBV10-3 and TRBJ2-5; 8 positions match TRBD1. This CDR3 is built from 16 residues. Germline V lookup: CDR1 ENHRY, CDR2 SYGVKD. After removal of 3 bases from V and 4 bases from J, the junction contained 10 bases not matched to a gene. Written as DNA, the CDR3 is TGTGCCATCAGTGACGGGCAGGGGGCTTTCCCAGAGACCCAGTACTTC. Its protein product is CAISDGQGAFPETQYF.

The chain combines TRBV9 with TRBJ2-3; 10 bases are a match to TRBD2. Per germline, CDR1 SGDLS and CDR2 YYNGEE. The CDR3 covers 16 residues. The V and J ends lost 2 bases and 4 bases, in that order; junction bases with no gene match: 7. The CDR3 sequence is CASSVGLAGAADTQYF. The DNA of the CDR3 is TGTGCCAGCAGCGTTGGCCTAGCGGGGGCGGCAGATACGCAGTATTTT.

V is TRBV24-1 and J is TRBJ1-1; no clear D. CDR1 KGHDR and CDR2 SFDVKD come from the germline V gene. The CDR3 consists of 12 residues. V was pared by 5 bases and J by 3 bases, with 6 bases between. DNA of the CDR3: TGTGCCACCAGTGGGGCAGACACTGAAGCTTTCTTT. Its translation: CATSGADTEAFF.

Worth noting for this clone: Relative to the germline gene, one junction end is altered; a read error may explain this. The chain recombines TRBV20-1 with TRBJ1-1, with D perhaps matching TRBD1 (6 bases). Germline values: CDR1 DFQATT, CDR2 SNEGSKA (reference sequence). The CDR3 is 8 amino acids. DNA for the CDR3: TGCAGTGCTACCGGACAGTTGTTT. Its translation: CSATGQLF.

This sequence joins TRBV7-9 and TRBJ1-2, with D perhaps matching TRBD1 (6 bases). The CDR3 has 15 amino acids. Germline V CDR1 and CDR2: SEHNR, FQNEAQ (reference sequence). Trimming pared 0 bases from V and 5 bases from J, leaving 13 bases between. In DNA, the CDR3 is TGTGCCAGCAGCTTAGCGGACAGACTTCCGTATGGCTACACCTTC. This sequence encodes CASSLADRLPYGYTF.

V gene TRBV5-8 combines with J gene TRBJ1-2, with unresolved D. This CDR3 has 15 residues. Germline-derived CDR1 and CDR2 are SGHTS and YDEGEE. Trimming removed 4 bases from V and 4 bases from J, with 17 bases in between. In nucleotides, the CDR3 is TGTGCCAGCAGCCCGGACGGAAGTGCGGGCTATGGCTACACCTTC. It is translated as CASSPDGSAGYGYTF.

The chain combines TRBV19 with TRBJ2-2, with D perhaps TRBD1 (7 bases). CDR3 size: 15 residues. Germline loops: CDR1 LNHDA, CDR2 SQIVND (reference sequence). Between the trimmed V and J ends, which lost 7 bases and 6 bases, there was a span of 18 bases. In nucleotides, the CDR3 is TGTGCCAGTACCGACGGTGGCAGGGGGGCCGGGGAGCTGTTTTTT. It specifies CASTDGGRGAGELFF.

This rearrangement joins TRBV3-1 (or the pseudogene TRBV3-2) to TRBJ2-7, with 8 bases fitting TRBD2. The J segment lost 4 bases and the V segment lost 1 base, leaving 6 bases of the junction unmatched. The germline CDR1 and CDR2 sequences are LGHDT and YNNKEL (reference sequence). CDR3 size: 15 residues. The CDR3 DNA reads TGTGCCAGCAGCCAAGGGACTAGCCTCTATTACGAGCAGTACTTC. The encoded protein is CASSQGTSLYYEQYF.

This clone was counted between two and nine times. The CDR3 sequence: CASSPGQGGQEKLFF. For the CDR3, the DNA is TGTGCCAGCAGCCCTGGACAGGGAGGGCAAGAAAAACTGTTTTTT. The chain couples TRBV7-9 to TRBJ1-4, with TRBD1 matching 8 bases. The CDR3 consists of 15 residues. Losses at the gene ends were 5 bases for V and 8 bases for J; bases not matched to a gene: 10. Looked up from germline, CDR1 is SEHNR and CDR2 is FQNEAQ (reference sequence).

This sequence joins TRBV11-2 and TRBJ2-5; a possible D gene is TRBD2 (5 bases). With 5 bases removed from V and 4 bases from J, the gap between germline ends came to 23 bases. CDR1 and CDR2 from the germline V gene are SGHAT and FQNNGV. This CDR3 is 17 amino acids long. CDR3: CASSPTPRGSFRETQYF. The CDR3, as DNA: TGTGCCAGCAGCCCGACCCCACGAGGGAGTTTTCGAGAGACCCAGTACTTC. The complete variable domain, with remaining parts taken from reference TRBV11-2 and TRBJ2-5, reads EAGVAQSPRYKIIEKRQSVAFWCNPISGHATLYWYQQILGQGPKLLIQFQNNGVVDDSQLPKDRFSAERLKGVDSTLKIQPAKLEDSAVYLCASSPTPRGSFRETQYFGPGTRLLVL.

The chain joins TRBV5-1 to TRBJ2-7, with 9 bases aligning to TRBD1. Germline-derived CDR1 and CDR2 are SGHRS and YFSETQ. CDR3 length equals 16 residues. With V trimmed by 2 bases and J by 5 bases, 11 bases remained unmatched. The CDR3 region has the DNA TGCGCCAGCAGCTTTCCCGAACGTCGGACAGGGGACGAGCAGTACTTC. This sequence encodes CASSFPERRTGDEQYF.

This chain joins TRBV5-1 and TRBJ2-1; D uncertain. V lost 0 bases to trimming and J lost 2 bases, with 9 bases between them. Germline lookup yields CDR1 SGHRS and CDR2 YFSETQ. The CDR3 is 15 amino acids. The CDR3 sequence is CASSLAYRTYNEQFF. CDR3 DNA sequence: TGCGCCAGCAGCTTGGCATACAGAACCTACAATGAGCAGTTCTTC.

The V and J genes are TRBV10-3 and TRBJ1-2; D ambiguous. CDR3 length equals 12 residues. Germline V gene data show CDR1 as ENHRY and CDR2 as SYGVKD. V was cut by 6 bases and J by 12 bases, with 17 bases left in between. CDR3 nucleotides: TGTGCCATCAGGACGGACGAGGGAGAGGACACCTTC. Its protein product is CAIRTDEGEDTF.

The rearrangement joins TRBV2 to TRBJ1-4; TRBD1 is a possible D gene (6 bases). This CDR3 spans 15 amino acids. V was clipped by 5 bases and J by 7 bases, with 17 bases between them. Germline loops: CDR1 SNHLY, CDR2 FYNNEI. In DNA, the CDR3 is TGTGCCAGCAGTCGACCCGGGACAAGAGGTGAAAAACTGTTTTTT. This encodes CASSRPGTRGEKLFF.